This TCR beta chain was captured in a study of cytomegalovirus exposure and HLA in healthy donors. Study-wide points: Reports credit the classifier with highly specific, highly sensitive diagnosis of cytomegalovirus status.

About this clone: Antigen: not known.

The PCR was carried out with 60 Vbeta primers and 13 Jbeta primers. TCRdb keeps only in-frame clones here, not all; method: immunoSEQ multiplex PCR. This sample carries about 180,000 clones, roughly 75% of them seen once, and the ten largest clones take around 1.9%. CDR1 is KGHSH and CDR2 is LQKENI in the germline V gene. The CDR3 has 16 residues. Trimming pared 1 base from V and 0 bases from J, leaving 10 bases between. The receptor comes from a woman in her twenties or thirties in good health and CMV-seronegative. Material: PBMCs. The rearrangement joins TRBV18 to TRBJ1-3; D is perhaps TRBD1 (6 bases). The CDR3 nucleotides are TGTGCCAGCTCACCACAGGGGGAAGTCTCTGGAAACACCATATATTTT. It translates to CASSPQGEVSGNTIYF.